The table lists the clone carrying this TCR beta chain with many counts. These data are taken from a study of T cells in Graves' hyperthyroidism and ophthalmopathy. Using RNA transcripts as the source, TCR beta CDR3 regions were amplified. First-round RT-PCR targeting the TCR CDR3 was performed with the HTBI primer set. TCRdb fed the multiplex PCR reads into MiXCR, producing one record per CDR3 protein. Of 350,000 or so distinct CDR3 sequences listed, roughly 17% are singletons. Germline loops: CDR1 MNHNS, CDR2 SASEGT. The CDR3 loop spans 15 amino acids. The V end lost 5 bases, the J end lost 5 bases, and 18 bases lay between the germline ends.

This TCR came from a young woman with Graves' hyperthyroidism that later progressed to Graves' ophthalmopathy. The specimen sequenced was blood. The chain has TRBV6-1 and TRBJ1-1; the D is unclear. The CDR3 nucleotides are TGTGCCAGCAGTCCGGATCCGGCAGGATCGACTGAAGCTTTCTTT. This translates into CASSPDPAGSTEAFF.